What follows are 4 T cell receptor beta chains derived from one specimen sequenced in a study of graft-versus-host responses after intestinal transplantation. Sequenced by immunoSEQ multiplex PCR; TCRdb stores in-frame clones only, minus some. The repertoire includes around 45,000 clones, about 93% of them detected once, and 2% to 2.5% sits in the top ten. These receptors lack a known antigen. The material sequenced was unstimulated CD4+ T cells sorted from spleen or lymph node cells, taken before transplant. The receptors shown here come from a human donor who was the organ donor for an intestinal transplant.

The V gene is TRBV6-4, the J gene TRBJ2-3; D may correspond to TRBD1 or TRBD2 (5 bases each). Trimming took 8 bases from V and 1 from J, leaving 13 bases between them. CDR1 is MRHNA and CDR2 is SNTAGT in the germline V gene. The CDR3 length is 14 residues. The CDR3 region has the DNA TGTGCCAGCGCCCTTGGGGGTGGCACAGATACGCAGTATTTT. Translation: CASALGGGTDTQYF.

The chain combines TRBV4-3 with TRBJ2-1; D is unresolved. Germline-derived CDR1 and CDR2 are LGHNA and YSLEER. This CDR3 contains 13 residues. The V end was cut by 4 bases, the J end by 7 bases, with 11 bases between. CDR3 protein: CASSRLTGNEQFF. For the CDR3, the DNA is TGCGCCAGCAGCCGCCTGACTGGAAATGAGCAGTTCTTC.

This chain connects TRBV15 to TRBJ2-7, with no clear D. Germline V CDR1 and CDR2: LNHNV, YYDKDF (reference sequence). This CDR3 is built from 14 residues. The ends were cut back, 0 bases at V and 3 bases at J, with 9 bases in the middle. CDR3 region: CATSRDWVGYEQYF. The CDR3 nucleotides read TGTGCCACCAGCAGAGATTGGGTTGGCTACGAGCAGTACTTC.

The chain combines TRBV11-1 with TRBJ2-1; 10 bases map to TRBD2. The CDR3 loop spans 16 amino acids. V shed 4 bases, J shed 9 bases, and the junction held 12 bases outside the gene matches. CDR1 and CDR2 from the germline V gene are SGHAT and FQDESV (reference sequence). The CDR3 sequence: CASSSTWLAGDSEQFF. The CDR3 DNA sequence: TGTGCCAGCAGCTCGACGTGGCTAGCGGGAGACAGTGAGCAGTTCTTC.